These 27 T cell receptor beta chains were sequenced from one sample in a study of blood T cell repertoires in COVID-19. The assay was immunoSEQ multiplex PCR, and TCRdb's table has in-frame clones only and misses some. This sample yields approximately 130,000 clones, of which roughly 80% are seen a single time; about 12% belongs to the top ten. Material: peripheral blood. These receptors were taken from a human donor in a cohort sampled during active COVID-19.

The V and J genes are TRBV6-1 and TRBJ2-1, with a tentative D call TRBD1 (6 bases). The CDR3 contains 13 residues. Germline V CDR1 and CDR2: MNHNS, SASEGT. The V and J ends lost 3 bases and 4 bases respectively, with 7 bases between them. The CDR3 reads CASSDTGYNEQFF. The CDR3 DNA sequence: TGTGCCAGCAGTGACACAGGGTACAATGAGCAGTTCTTC.

The gene calls are TRBV7-8 and TRBJ1-2; 9 positions match TRBD1. V trimming: 3 bases; J trimming: 2 bases; junction bases outside the gene matches: 4. The length of the CDR3 is 15 residues. The V gene's germline CDR1 is SGHVS and CDR2 FQNEAQ. CDR3 DNA sequence: TGTGCCAGCAGCTTGGCGGGACAGGGAAACTATGGCTACACCTTC. Its translation is CASSLAGQGNYGYTF. Supplemented by reference TRBV7-8 and TRBJ1-2, the full variable domain reads GAGVSQSPRYKVAKRGQDVALRCDPISGHVSLFWYQQALGQGPEFLTYFQNEAQLDKSGLPSDRFFAERPEGSVSTLKIQRTQQEDSAVYLCASSLAGQGNYGYTFGSGTRLTVV.

The chain recombines TRBV25-1 with TRBJ2-1; D remains unclear. Germline CDR1 and CDR2: MGHDK and SYGVNS. The CDR3 contains 11 residues. Trimming removed 3 bases at V and 8 bases at J, with 5 bases between. CDR3: CASSDPYEQFF. The DNA of the CDR3 is TGTGCCAGCAGTGACCCATATGAGCAGTTCTTC. The variable domain in full, with the rest retrieved from reference TRBV25-1 and TRBJ2-1, is EADIYQTPRYLVIGTGKKITLECSQTMGHDKMYWYQQDPGMELHLIHYSYGVNSTEKGDLSSESTVSRIRTEHFPLTLESARPSHTSQYLCASSDPYEQFFGPGTRLTVL.

About this clone itself: The same CDR3 is also encoded by other DNA sequences in this sample. This rearrangement joins TRBV5-1 to TRBJ1-1, with D perhaps TRBD1 (5 bases). Trimming cost V 0 bases and J 0 bases, with 6 bases left between them. Germline assignment: CDR1 SGHRS and CDR2 YFSETQ. This CDR3 spans 14 amino acids. CDR3 bases: TGCGCCAGCAGCTTGGGACAGATGAACACTGAAGCTTTCTTT. Amino acids: CASSLGQMNTEAFF.

The rearrangement uses TRBV5-5 and TRBJ1-2, with D possibly matching TRBD1 (5 bases). The CDR3 contains 15 residues. Germline-derived CDR1 and CDR2 are SGHKS and YYEKEE (reference sequence). V shed 4 bases and J shed 0 bases, with 13 bases lying between them. CDR3 in DNA: TGTGCCAGCAGCCCCAGACAGAAGGCTAACTATGGCTACACCTTC. It encodes CASSPRQKANYGYTF.

This chain uses TRBV6-5 with TRBJ1-1, with TRBD1 matching over 8 bases. Germline CDR1 is MNHEY and CDR2 is SVGAGI. This CDR3 spans 14 amino acids. The V segment lost 5 bases and the J segment 3 bases; nucleotides outside the gene matches: 5. The CDR3 region has the DNA TGTGCCAGCAGTCTACAGGGGGGGGACACTGAAGCTTTCTTT. It encodes CASSLQGGDTEAFF.

The V call is TRBV7-8, the J call TRBJ1-1; D gene unclear. Trimming left V 3 bases short and J 0 bases short, with 14 bases between. CDR1 is SGHVS, CDR2 FQNEAQ, per germline. This CDR3 has 16 residues. CDR3 nucleotides: TGTGCCAGCAGCTTGTCGTTCGGGAGATTGAACACTGAAGCTTTCTTT. Protein sequence: CASSLSFGRLNTEAFF.

The rearrangement links TRBV19 to TRBJ2-5, with D possibly TRBD1 on 5 matching bases. CDR1 LNHDA and CDR2 SQIVND come from the germline V gene (reference sequence). With 1 base removed from V and 2 bases from J, the gap between germline ends came to 8 bases. The CDR3 contains 14 residues. CDR3 loop: CASSIGQRQETQYF. CDR3 DNA: TGTGCCAGTAGTATAGGACAGAGACAAGAGACCCAGTACTTC.

This clone showed up just a few times. This specimen includes other DNA sequences encoding the same CDR3. CDR3 bases: TGCGCCAGCAGCTTGGCTAGCGGGGGACAAGAGACCCAGTACTTC. Amino acid sequence: CASSLASGGQETQYF. The chain links TRBV5-1 to TRBJ2-5; TRBD2 matches 10 bases. The CDR3 is 15 amino acids. The trim removed 0 bases at V and 2 bases at J, leaving 1 base unmatched. From germline, CDR1 is SGHRS and CDR2 YFSETQ.

V gene TRBV10-2 combines with J gene TRBJ2-5, with 8 bases matching TRBD2. The germline gives CDR1 WSHSY, CDR2 SAAADI. The V segment lost 6 bases and the J segment 3 bases; nucleotides outside the gene matches: 9. CDR3 size: 15 residues. The CDR3 coding sequence is TGCGCCAGCAGCGGACGGGAGGGAGGAGAAGAGACCCAGTACTTC. It encodes CASSGREGGEETQYF.

This clone occurred once. J is TRBJ2-6 and V is TRBV27; no definite D call. Between the trimmed V and J ends, which lost 0 bases and 0 bases, there was a span of 9 bases. Germline CDR1 MNHEY, CDR2 SMNVEV (reference sequence). The CDR3 extends over 17 amino acids. CDR3 nucleotides: TGTGCCAGCAGTTTATCGGGCAGCCCCTCTGGGGCCAACGTCCTGACTTTC. It is translated as CASSLSGSPSGANVLTF.

The chain uses TRBV19 and TRBJ1-2, with a tentative D call TRBD1 (6 bases). Trimming shortened V by 5 bases and J by 7 bases, and 14 bases separated the two germline ends. This CDR3 is built from 13 residues. Germline V lookup: CDR1 LNHDA, CDR2 SQIVND (reference sequence). The CDR3 DNA sequence: TGTGCCAGTAGTCCGGACAGACCAGGTGGCTACACCTTC. Protein product: CASSPDRPGGYTF.

This chain connects TRBV6-5 to TRBJ1-3; 8 bases are shared with TRBD1. Per germline, CDR1 MNHEY and CDR2 SVGAGI. The CDR3 is 15 residues long. V gave up 7 bases and J gave up 0 bases; unmatched junction bases: 5. For the CDR3, the DNA is TGTGCCAGCAAGGGACAGGTTCCCTCTGGAAACACCATATATTTT. Amino acid sequence: CASKGQVPSGNTIYF.

This chain links TRBV5-1 with TRBJ2-1; 9 bases are shared with TRBD2. CDR1 is SGHRS, CDR2 YFSETQ, per germline. The CDR3 length is 17 residues. V was pared by 0 bases and J by 2 bases, with 6 bases of the junction left unmatched. CDR3 nucleotide sequence: TGCGCCAGCAGCTTGGGGGCCCTAGCGGGGACCTACAATGAGCAGTTCTTC. Translating gives CASSLGALAGTYNEQFF.

The chain couples TRBV7-8 to TRBJ2-1, with D possibly TRBD2 on 6 matching bases. This CDR3 is 15 amino acids long. Between the trimmed V and J ends, which lost 4 bases and 15 bases, there was a span of 25 bases. The V gene's germline CDR1 is SGHVS and CDR2 FQNEAQ. The CDR3 DNA reads TGTGCCAGCAGCTCCAGTGGGGCCCCGGGGGACGTTTGGTTCTTC. Its translation is CASSSSGAPGDVWFF.

This clone was seen once. J is TRBJ1-1 and V is TRBV11-2, with D tentatively TRBD1 (5 bases). Per the germline V gene, CDR1 is SGHAT and CDR2 is FQNNGV. Trimming removed 5 bases from V and 3 bases from J, with 16 bases in between. The CDR3 length is 15 residues. CDR3 sequence (DNA): TGTGCCAGCAGCCCCTTCGCGACGGGGGACACTGAAGCTTTCTTT. Residues: CASSPFATGDTEAFF. Combining the CDR3 with reference TRBV11-2 and TRBJ1-1 gives the whole variable domain EAGVAQSPRYKIIEKRQSVAFWCNPISGHATLYWYQQILGQGPKLLIQFQNNGVVDDSQLPKDRFSAERLKGVDSTLKIQPAKLEDSAVYLCASSPFATGDTEAFFGQGTRLTVV.

V usage is TRBV7-9 and J usage is TRBJ1-2, with D unresolved. This CDR3 region has 13 residues. Trimming took off 0 bases at V and 8 bases at J, with 10 bases between the two ends. CDR1 SEHNR and CDR2 FQNEAQ come from the germline V gene (reference sequence). The CDR3 region has the DNA TGTGCCAGCAGCTTAGCGGAGATAACCGGCTACACCTTC. Its translation is CASSLAEITGYTF.

This sequence joins TRBV7-9 and TRBJ2-5, with TRBD1 matching 9 bases. Germline loops: CDR1 SEHNR, CDR2 FQNEAQ (reference sequence). The CDR3 sequence is 15 residues long. With 5 bases clipped from V and 0 bases from J, the junction kept 4 bases outside the gene matches. The CDR3 loop is CASSPGQGNQETQYF. In DNA form, the CDR3 reads TGTGCCAGCAGCCCGGGACAGGGCAACCAAGAGACCCAGTACTTC.

V usage is TRBV19 and J usage is TRBJ2-5; a possible D gene is TRBD2 (5 bases). The CDR3 is 17 residues long. In germline, CDR1 is LNHDA, CDR2 SQIVND (reference sequence). V was clipped by 4 bases and J by 5 bases, with 23 bases between them. The CDR3 loop reads CASSNLHRPGEEETQYF. CDR3 nucleotides: TGTGCCAGTAGTAACCTCCACCGACCCGGGGAAGAGGAGACCCAGTACTTC.

The rearrangement joins TRBV2 to TRBJ2-3; D is possibly TRBD1 (6 bases). The CDR3 has 14 amino acids. V gave up 6 bases and J gave up 2 bases, with 12 bases separating them. Germline V gene sequence: CDR1 SNHLY, CDR2 FYNNEI. In DNA form, the CDR3 reads TGTGCCAGCAGGATGGACAGATTCACAGATACGCAGTATTTT. This codes for CASRMDRFTDTQYF.

The gene calls are TRBV2 and TRBJ2-2, with 10 nucleotides matching TRBD2. Per germline, CDR1 SNHLY and CDR2 FYNNEI. This CDR3 comprises 16 residues. V dropped 2 bases and J dropped 5; count of bases not matched to a gene: 5. In nucleotides, the CDR3 is TGTGCCAGCAGTGAAAGCGGGGGGGATAGGACCGGGGAGCTGTTTTTT. This encodes CASSESGGDRTGELFF.

This chain uses TRBV29-1 with TRBJ2-2, with 12 bases matching TRBD2. Trimming removed 7 bases from V and 0 bases from J; junction bases left unmatched: 3. Looked up from germline, CDR1 is SQVTM and CDR2 is ANQGSEA. The CDR3 loop spans 15 amino acids. CDR3 DNA: TGCAGCGCTAGCGGGGGGGCCACGAACACCGGGGAGCTGTTTTTT. Amino acid sequence: CSASGGATNTGELFF.

This chain joins TRBV19 and TRBJ2-2, with 10 nucleotides matching TRBD1. This CDR3 contains 16 residues. Trimming took 6 bases from V and 2 from J; bases not matched to a gene: 6. CDR1 is LNHDA and CDR2 is SQIVND in the germline V gene (reference sequence). The CDR3 region has the DNA TGTGCCAGTAGGGGACAGGGGAACCTTAACACCGGGGAGCTGTTTTTT. Its protein product is CASRGQGNLNTGELFF.

This clone was picked up one time. The genes are TRBV2 and TRBJ2-3, with 8 bases aligning to TRBD1. The CDR3 covers 12 residues. Germline loops: CDR1 SNHLY, CDR2 FYNNEI. J was trimmed by 4 bases and V by 6 bases; bases with no gene match: 0. The CDR3 DNA follows: TGTGCCAGCAGGACAGGGGCAGATACGCAGTATTTT. Translated, it gives CASRTGADTQYF.

This rearrangement joins TRBV4-1 to TRBJ2-4; 8 bases agree with TRBD1. V gave up 2 bases and J gave up 10 bases; unmatched junction bases: 10. The CDR3 loop spans 15 amino acids. The V gene's germline CDR1 is MGHRA and CDR2 YSYEKL. In DNA form, the CDR3 reads TGCGCCAGCAGCCAACCGGGACAGGTCTCACCGATTCAGTACTTC. Translating it yields CASSQPGQVSPIQYF.

The chain uses TRBV7-2 and TRBJ2-2; TRBD1 is a possible D gene (6 bases). The V gene's germline CDR1 is SGHTA and CDR2 FQGNSA. The CDR3 runs to 15 residues. With 3 bases removed from V and 6 bases from J, the gap between germline ends came to 14 bases. The CDR3 is CASSFELNRAGELFF. CDR3 sequence (DNA): TGTGCCAGCAGCTTCGAGTTAAACAGGGCCGGGGAGCTGTTTTTT.

The V and J genes are TRBV9 and TRBJ2-5, with D perhaps matching TRBD2 (5 bases). Trimming took 4 bases from V and 1 from J, leaving 17 bases between them. This CDR3 has 16 amino acids. The germline CDR1 and CDR2 sequences are SGDLS and YYNGEE. The CDR3 is CASSKSGLAGQETQYF. DNA of the CDR3: TGTGCCAGCAGCAAATCCGGGTTGGCGGGCCAAGAGACCCAGTACTTC.